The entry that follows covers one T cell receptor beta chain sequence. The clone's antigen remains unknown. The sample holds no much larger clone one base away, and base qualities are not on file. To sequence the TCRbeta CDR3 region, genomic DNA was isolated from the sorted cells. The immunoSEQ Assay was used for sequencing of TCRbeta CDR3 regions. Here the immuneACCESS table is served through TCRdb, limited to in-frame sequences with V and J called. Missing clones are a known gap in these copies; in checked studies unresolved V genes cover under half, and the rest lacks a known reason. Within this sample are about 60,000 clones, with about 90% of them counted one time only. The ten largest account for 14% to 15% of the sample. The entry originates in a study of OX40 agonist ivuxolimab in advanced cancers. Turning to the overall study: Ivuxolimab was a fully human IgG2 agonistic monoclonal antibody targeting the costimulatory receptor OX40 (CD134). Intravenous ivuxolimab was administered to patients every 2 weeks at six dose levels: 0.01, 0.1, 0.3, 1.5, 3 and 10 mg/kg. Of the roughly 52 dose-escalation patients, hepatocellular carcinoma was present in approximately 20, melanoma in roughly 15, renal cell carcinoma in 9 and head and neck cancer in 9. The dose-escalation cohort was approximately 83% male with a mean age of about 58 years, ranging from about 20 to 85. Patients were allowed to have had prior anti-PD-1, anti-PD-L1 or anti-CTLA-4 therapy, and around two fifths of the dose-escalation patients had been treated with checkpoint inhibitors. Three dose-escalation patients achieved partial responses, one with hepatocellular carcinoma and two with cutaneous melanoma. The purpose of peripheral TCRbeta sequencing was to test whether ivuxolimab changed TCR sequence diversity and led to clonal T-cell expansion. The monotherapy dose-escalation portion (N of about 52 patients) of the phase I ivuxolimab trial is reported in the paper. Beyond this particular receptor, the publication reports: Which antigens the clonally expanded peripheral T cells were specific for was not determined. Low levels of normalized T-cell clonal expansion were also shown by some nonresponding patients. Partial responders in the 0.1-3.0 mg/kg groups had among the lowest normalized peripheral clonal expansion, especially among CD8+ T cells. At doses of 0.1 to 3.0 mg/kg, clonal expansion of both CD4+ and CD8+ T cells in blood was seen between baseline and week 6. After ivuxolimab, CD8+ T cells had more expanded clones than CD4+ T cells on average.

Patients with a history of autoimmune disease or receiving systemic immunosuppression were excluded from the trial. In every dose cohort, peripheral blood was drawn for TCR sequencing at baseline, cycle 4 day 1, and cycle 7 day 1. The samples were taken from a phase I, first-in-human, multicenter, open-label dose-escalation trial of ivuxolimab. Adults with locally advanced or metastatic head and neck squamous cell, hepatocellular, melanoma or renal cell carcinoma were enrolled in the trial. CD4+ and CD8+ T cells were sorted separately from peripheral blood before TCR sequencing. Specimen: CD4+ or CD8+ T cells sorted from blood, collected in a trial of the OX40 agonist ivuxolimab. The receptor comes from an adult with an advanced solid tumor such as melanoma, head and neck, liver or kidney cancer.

CDR3 reads: CASSFQGANTQYF. DNA sequence: TGTGCCAGCAGCTTTCAGGGGGCGAATACGCAGTATTTT. The chain is made from TRBV7-2 and TRBJ2-3, and 8 bases in between align with TRBD1. From the germline V gene, CDR1 is SGHTA and CDR2 is FQGNSA. Trimmed from V: 3 bases; trimmed from J: 7 bases; junction bases lacking a gene match: 3. CDR3 length: 13 amino acids, cysteine to phenylalanine. Only the CDR3 DNA is retained, 39 bases long and in frame from the first base.